The next 13 T cell receptor beta chains were all read from a single sample in a study of beta chain features in type 1 diabetes (dated by TCRdb to 2017 to 2018). The research as a whole found: A moderate but significant shortening of TCRB CDR3 length was observed in type 1 diabetes patients in all four CD4+ subsets.

Receptors were amplified or captured by the immunoSEQ multiplex PCR assay. The High Capacity cDNA Reverse Transcription Kit was used to reverse transcribe all of the isolated RNA, meaning that expressed TCRB transcripts were what got sequenced. In TCRdb, the immuneACCESS table is reduced to in-frame sequences with V and J assigned. These tables do not hold every clone; where another copy was compared, an unresolved V gene accounts for under half, and the others remain unexplained. The sample table contains more than 120,000 clones; only one count was recorded for 10% to 15% of them. Of the sample, around 1.4% falls within the top ten clones. The antigens for these receptors are not known. The material sequenced was central memory CD4+ T cells from blood. The receptors originated from a man between 18 and 29 years old with type 1 diabetes.

In its sample, this clone was seen a few times. J is TRBJ1-6 and V is TRBV7-3; 9 bases map to TRBD1. V dropped 5 bases and J dropped 6; count of bases not matched to a gene: 5. Germline assignment: CDR1 SGHTA and CDR2 FQGTGA. The length of the CDR3 is 15 residues. Here the CDR3 DNA reads TGTGCCAGCAGCACTCAGGGACAGGGTAATTCACCCCTCCACTTT. This sequence encodes CASSTQGQGNSPLHF.

In this sample, this clone turned up a few times. The chain recombines TRBV18 with TRBJ1-3; D is ambiguous. Trimming stripped 2 bases from V and 2 bases from J, with 13 bases between. The CDR3 sequence is 16 residues long. In germline, CDR1 is KGHSH, CDR2 LQKENI. The CDR3, as DNA: TGTGCCAGCTCACCATACGAGGCGTCAGCTGGAAACACCATATATTTT. Its translation is CASSPYEASAGNTIYF.

The rearrangement uses TRBV18 and TRBJ1-1; D remains ambiguous. CDR3 length: 12 residues. V was pared by 6 bases and J by 5 bases, with 10 bases between. Germline V gives CDR1 KGHSH, CDR2 LQKENI. The chain's CDR3 is CASSPQGTEAFF. CDR3 sequence (DNA): TGTGCCAGCTCCCCTCAAGGGACTGAAGCTTTCTTT. Combining the CDR3 with reference TRBV18 and TRBJ1-1 gives the whole variable domain NAGVMQNPRHLVRRRGQEARLRCSPMKGHSHVYWYRQLPEEGLKFMVYLQKENIIDESGMPKERFSAEFPKEGPSILRIQQVVRGDSAAYFCASSPQGTEAFFGQGTRLTVV.

V gene TRBV30 combines with J gene TRBJ1-2; possible D gene TRBD1, 5 bases. The CDR3 totals 13 residues. Trimming removed 3 bases from V and 7 bases from J, with 15 bases in between. Germline V gives CDR1 GTSNPN, CDR2 SVGIG (reference sequence). The CDR3 nucleotides read TGTGCCTGGAGAGCGACCGGGACCGGTGGCTACACCTTC. It translates to CAWRATGTGGYTF.

There are a few counts of this clone. The rearrangement joins TRBV5-6 to TRBJ2-7; no reliable D call. Germline CDR1 reads SGHDT; CDR2 reads YYEEEE. This CDR3 is built from 15 residues. The V and J ends lost 1 base and 0 bases respectively, with 11 bases between them. The CDR3 sequence: CASSLRSGNSYEQYF. CDR3 nucleotides: TGTGCCAGCAGCTTGAGGTCAGGAAACTCCTACGAGCAGTACTTC.

This clone was counted at least ten times. The chain is built from TRBV30 and TRBJ1-1; D possibly corresponds to TRBD1 (5 bases). Between the trimmed V and J ends, which lost 4 bases and 1 base, there was a span of 13 bases. CDR3 length: 14 amino acids. Germline CDR1 GTSNPN, CDR2 SVGIG (reference sequence). The CDR3 spells CAWTPGGTNTEAFF. The CDR3 DNA reads as TGTGCCTGGACCCCGGGAGGGACGAACACTGAAGCTTTCTTT.

The sample holds many counts of this clone. This rearrangement joins TRBV9 to TRBJ2-1, with D unresolved. Between the trimmed V and J ends, which lost 0 bases and 8 bases, there was a span of 9 bases. Germline V gives CDR1 SGDLS, CDR2 YYNGEE. There are 13 residues in the CDR3. CDR3 in amino acids: CASSVGSSDEQFF. The DNA of the CDR3 is TGTGCCAGCAGCGTAGGTAGCTCGGATGAGCAGTTCTTC.

This clone appeared many times. The chain joins TRBV20-1 to TRBJ2-1; tentative D call: TRBD2 (6 bases). This CDR3 has 11 amino acids. The V gene's germline CDR1 is DFQATT and CDR2 SNEGSKA (reference sequence). With 8 bases removed from V and 10 bases from J, the gap between germline ends came to 15 bases. DNA of the CDR3: TGCAGTTCCCACGGGGGATACGAGCAGTTCTTC. Protein sequence: CSSHGGYEQFF.

A few counts support this clone. V and J are TRBV6-5 and TRBJ2-3, with D uncertain. This CDR3 comprises 13 residues. V was clipped by 0 bases and J by 5 bases, with 6 bases between them. The V gene's germline CDR1 is MNHEY and CDR2 SVGAGI. DNA for the CDR3: TGTGCCAGCAGTTACTCGTGGGGAGATACGCAGTATTTT. Its protein is CASSYSWGDTQYF.

This clone was counted many times. This could be a read error, since a much larger clone is one nucleotide away. The gene calls are TRBV14 and TRBJ2-5; D remains ambiguous. V was clipped by 5 bases and J by 0 bases, with 4 bases between them. Germline-derived CDR1 and CDR2 are SGHDN and FVKESK. The CDR3 contains 12 residues. CDR3 nucleotides: TGTGCCAGCAGCTCGTACCAAGAGACCCAGTACTTC. Translated: CASSSYQETQYF.

The rearrangement links TRBV7-2 to TRBJ2-3; D is perhaps TRBD1 (6 bases). The CDR3 contains 16 residues. Germline V lookup: CDR1 SGHTA, CDR2 FQGNSA. V lost 7 bases and J 2 bases, leaving 19 bases between the germline ends. CDR3: CASNTPLDRITDTQYF. The CDR3 DNA sequence: TGTGCCAGCAATACTCCTTTGGACAGAATCACAGATACGCAGTATTTT.

The table lists this clone with many counts. Distinct nucleotide sequences in the sample also encode this CDR3. The chain is built from TRBV7-2 and TRBJ1-5; tentative D call: TRBD1 (5 bases). Germline lookup yields CDR1 SGHTA and CDR2 FQGNSA. The CDR3 loop spans 14 amino acids. Trimming left V 1 base short and J 6 bases short, with 10 bases between. CDR3 amino acids: CASSLGPGTQPQHF. For the CDR3, the DNA is TGTGCCAGCAGCTTAGGTCCAGGGACTCAGCCCCAGCATTTT.

A few counts support this clone. The rearrangement joins TRBV30 to TRBJ1-1; a weak D match, TRBD1 (6 bases). The CDR3 totals 20 residues. Germline V CDR1 and CDR2: GTSNPN, SVGIG (reference sequence). V was shortened by 0 bases and J by 3 bases, with 29 bases between the two germline ends. The CDR3 DNA reads as TGTGCCTGGAGTGTACAGCCCAAGAACAGGGTTTGGGTTAGGGACACTGAAGCTTTCTTT. Amino acid sequence: CAWSVQPKNRVWVRDTEAFF.